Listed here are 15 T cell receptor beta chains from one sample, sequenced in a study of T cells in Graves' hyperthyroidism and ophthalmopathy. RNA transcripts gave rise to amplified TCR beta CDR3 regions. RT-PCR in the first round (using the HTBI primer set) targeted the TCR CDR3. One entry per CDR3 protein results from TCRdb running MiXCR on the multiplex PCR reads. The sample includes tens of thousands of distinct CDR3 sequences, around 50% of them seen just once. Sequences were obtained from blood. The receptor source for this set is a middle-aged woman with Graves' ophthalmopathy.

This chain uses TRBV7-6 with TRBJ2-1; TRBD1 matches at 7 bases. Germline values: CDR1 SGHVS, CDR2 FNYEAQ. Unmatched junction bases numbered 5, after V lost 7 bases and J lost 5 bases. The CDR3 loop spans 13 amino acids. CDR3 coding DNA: TGTGCCAGCAACCGGGACAGCAACAATGAGCAGTTCTTC. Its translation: CASNRDSNNEQFF.

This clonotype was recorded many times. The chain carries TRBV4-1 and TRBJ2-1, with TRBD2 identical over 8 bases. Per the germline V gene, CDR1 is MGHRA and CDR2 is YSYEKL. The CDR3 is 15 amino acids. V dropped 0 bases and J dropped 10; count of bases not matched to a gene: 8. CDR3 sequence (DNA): TGCGCCAGCAGCCAAGAAACGGGAGGGGGGCTCGAGCAGTTCTTC. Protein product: CASSQETGGGLEQFF.

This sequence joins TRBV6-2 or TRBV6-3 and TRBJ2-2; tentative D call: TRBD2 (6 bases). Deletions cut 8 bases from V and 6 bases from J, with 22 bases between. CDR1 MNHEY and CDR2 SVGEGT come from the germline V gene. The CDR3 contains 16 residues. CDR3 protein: CASLARGAGNSGELFF. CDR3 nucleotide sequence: TGTGCCAGCCTTGCACGGGGCGCGGGGAATTCCGGGGAGCTGTTTTTT.

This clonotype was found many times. CDR3 sequence (DNA): TGTGCCAGTAGTACCCCTTCGGGACTAGCAGATTCGCGGGAGACCCAGTACTTC. This encodes CASSTPSGLADSRETQYF. The chain recombines TRBV19 with TRBJ2-5; the match to TRBD2 covers 9 bases. The germline gives CDR1 LNHDA, CDR2 SQIVND (reference sequence). The CDR3 length is 18 residues. The trim removed 4 bases at V and 5 bases at J, leaving 17 bases unmatched.

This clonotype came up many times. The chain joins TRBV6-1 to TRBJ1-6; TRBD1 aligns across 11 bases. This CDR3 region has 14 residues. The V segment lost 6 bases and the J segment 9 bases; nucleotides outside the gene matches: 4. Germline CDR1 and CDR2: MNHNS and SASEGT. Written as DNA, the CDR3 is TGTGCCAGCAGGGCTGGGACAGGGGGTTCACCCCTCCACTTT. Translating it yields CASRAGTGGSPLHF.

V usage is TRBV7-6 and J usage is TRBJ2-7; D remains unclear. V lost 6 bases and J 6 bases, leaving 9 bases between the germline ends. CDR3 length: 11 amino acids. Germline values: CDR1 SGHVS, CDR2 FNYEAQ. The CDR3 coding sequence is TGTGCCAGCAGTTCAGGATTCGAGCAGTACTTC. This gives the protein CASSSGFEQYF. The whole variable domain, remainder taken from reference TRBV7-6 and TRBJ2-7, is GAGVSQSPRYKVTKRGQDVALRCDPISGHVSLYWYRQALGQGPEFLTYFNYEAQQDKSGLPNDRFSAERPEGSISTLTIQRTEQRDSAMYRCASSSGFEQYFGPGTRLTVT.

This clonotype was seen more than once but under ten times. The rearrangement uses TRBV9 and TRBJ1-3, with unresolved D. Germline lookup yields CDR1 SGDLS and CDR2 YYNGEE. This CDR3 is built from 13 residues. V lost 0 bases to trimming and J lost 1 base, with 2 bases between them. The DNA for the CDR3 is TGTGCCAGCAGCGTAGGTTCTGGAAACACCATATATTTT. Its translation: CASSVGSGNTIYF.

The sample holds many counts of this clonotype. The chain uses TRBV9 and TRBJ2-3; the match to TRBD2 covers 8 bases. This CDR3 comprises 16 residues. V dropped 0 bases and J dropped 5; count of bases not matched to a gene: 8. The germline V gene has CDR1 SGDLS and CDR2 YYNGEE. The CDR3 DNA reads TGTGCCAGCAGCGTAGAACGGGGGGGCCTTGAAGATACGCAGTATTTT. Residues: CASSVERGGLEDTQYF.

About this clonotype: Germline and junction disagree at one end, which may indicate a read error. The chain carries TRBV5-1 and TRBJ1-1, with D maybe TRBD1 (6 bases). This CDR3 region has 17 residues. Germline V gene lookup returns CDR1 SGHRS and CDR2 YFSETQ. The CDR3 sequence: CASSFNRGPGADTEALF. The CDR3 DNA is TGCGCCAGCAGCTTTAATAGGGGACCGGGGGCGGACACGGAAGCTCTCTTT.

CDR3 in amino acids: CASSFWDSGGTSKNIQYF. The DNA for the CDR3 is TGTGCCAGCAGCTTTTGGGATAGCGGCGGGACGTCCAAAAACATTCAGTACTTC. V is TRBV7-9 and J is TRBJ2-4; D is perhaps TRBD2 (6 bases). The CDR3 sequence is 18 residues long. Trimming removed 3 bases at V and 2 bases at J, with 20 bases between. The V gene's germline CDR1 is SEHNR and CDR2 FQNEAQ (reference sequence).

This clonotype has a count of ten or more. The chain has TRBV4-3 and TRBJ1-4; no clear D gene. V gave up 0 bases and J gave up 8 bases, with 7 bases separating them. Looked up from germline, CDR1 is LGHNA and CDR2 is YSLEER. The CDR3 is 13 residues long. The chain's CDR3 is CASSQEVGEKLFF. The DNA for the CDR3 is TGCGCCAGCAGCCAAGAGGTAGGGGAAAAACTGTTTTTT.

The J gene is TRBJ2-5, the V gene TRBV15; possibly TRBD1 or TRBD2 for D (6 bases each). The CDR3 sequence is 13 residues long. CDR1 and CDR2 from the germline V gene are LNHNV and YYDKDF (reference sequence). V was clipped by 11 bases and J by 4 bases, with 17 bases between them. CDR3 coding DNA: TGTGCCTCCAAGGGGGGAGTGGGAGAGACCCAGTACTTC. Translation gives CASKGGVGETQYF.

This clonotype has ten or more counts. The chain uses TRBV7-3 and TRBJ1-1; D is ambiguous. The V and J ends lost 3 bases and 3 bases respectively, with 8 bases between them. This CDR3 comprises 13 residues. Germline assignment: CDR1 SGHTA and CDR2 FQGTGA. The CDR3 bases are TGTGCCAGCAGCTTTCCCGGGGACACTGAAGCTTTCTTT. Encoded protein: CASSFPGDTEAFF. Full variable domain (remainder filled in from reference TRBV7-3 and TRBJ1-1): GAGVSQTPSNKVTEKGKYVELRCDPISGHTALYWYRQSLGQGPEFLIYFQGTGAADDSGLPNDRFFAVRPEGSVSTLKIQRTERGDSAVYLCASSFPGDTEAFFGQGTRLTVV.

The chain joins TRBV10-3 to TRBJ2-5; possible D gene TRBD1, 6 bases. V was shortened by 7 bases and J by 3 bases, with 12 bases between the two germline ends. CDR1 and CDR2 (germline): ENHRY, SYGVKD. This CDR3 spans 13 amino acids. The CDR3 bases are TGTGCCATCAATAAGGGGGTAGAAGAGACCCAGTACTTC. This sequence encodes CAINKGVEETQYF.

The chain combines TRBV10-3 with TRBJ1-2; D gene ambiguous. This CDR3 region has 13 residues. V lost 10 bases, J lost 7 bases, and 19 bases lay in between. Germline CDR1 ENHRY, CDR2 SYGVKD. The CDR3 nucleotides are TGTGCCACCCAGGACTTGGGCGTGAGTGGCTACACCTTC. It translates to CATQDLGVSGYTF.